These 8 T cell receptor beta chains share one sample of origin, sequenced in a study of blood T cells in healthy people across ages. A second PCR, run for about 7 to 12 cycles, used a sample-barcoded 5' primer plus a J-beta primer mix. TCRdb itself ran the 5' RACE reads through MiXCR, one entry per CDR3 protein. The data show over 600,000 distinct CDR3 sequences, more than 35% seen once. Sample: blood. All receptors come from a man aged 80 or over in good health.

The chain combines TRBV7-2 with TRBJ1-4; no reliable D call. Trimming took off 2 bases at V and 1 base at J, with 2 bases between the two ends. There are 13 residues in the CDR3. The V gene's germline CDR1 is SGHTA and CDR2 FQGNSA. This CDR3 reads CASSLLTNEKLFF. Written as DNA, the CDR3 is TGTGCCAGCAGCTTACTAACTAATGAAAAACTGTTTTTT.

This clonotype showed up just a few times. The gene calls are TRBV4-1 and TRBJ2-1; D is undetermined. The ends were cut back, 2 bases at V and 15 bases at J, with 5 bases in the middle. The CDR3 contains 9 residues. Germline V gives CDR1 MGHRA, CDR2 YSYEKL. The CDR3 bases are TGCGCCAGCAGCCAACGAAGGTTCTTC. Protein sequence: CASSQRRFF.

The chain uses TRBV6-6 and TRBJ2-1; D possibly corresponds to TRBD1 (6 bases). The DNA end favors TRBJ2-7, so the J call may be wrong. Germline V lookup: CDR1 MNHNY, CDR2 SVGAGI (reference sequence). This CDR3 comprises 17 residues. DNA for the CDR3: TGTGCCAGCAGTCGCCCGTCCGGGACACTTATCAACAATGAGCAGTACTTC. It encodes CASSRPSGTLINNEQYF.

A note on this clonotype: This could be a read error, since a much larger clone is one nucleotide away. This chain connects TRBV5-1 to TRBJ2-5, with 8 bases fitting TRBD2. The CDR3 loop spans 14 amino acids. J gave up 11 bases and V 8 bases, and 17 bases lay outside the gene matches. Germline CDR1 and CDR2: SGHRS and YFSETQ. CDR3 coding DNA: TGCGCCAGTCGACTTAGCGGGGCCCTCGATGAGCAGTACTTC. Protein sequence: CASRLSGALDEQYF.

The chain uses TRBV7-6 and TRBJ2-3; D is possibly TRBD2 (5 bases). Per germline, CDR1 SGHVS and CDR2 FNYEAQ. The ends were cut back, 4 bases at V and 3 bases at J, with 20 bases in the middle. The CDR3 spans 17 residues. The CDR3 DNA reads TGTGCCAGCAGCTCACGCCTCGGACCCCCGGGGACAGATACGCAGTATTTT. It is translated as CASSSRLGPPGTDTQYF.

The chain employs TRBV4-3 and TRBJ2-3, with TRBD1 matching over 7 bases. V was pared by 1 base and J by 4 bases, with 5 bases of the junction left unmatched. The CDR3 has 15 amino acids. The germline V gene encodes CDR1 LGHNA and CDR2 YSLEER. The CDR3 nucleotides are TGCGCCAGCAGCCAAGCCCCGGGACAGCCAGATACGCAGTATTTT. Translating gives CASSQAPGQPDTQYF.

This clonotype was detected a few times. The V and J genes are TRBV15 and TRBJ2-7; TRBD1 matches 10 bases. The V and J ends lost 7 bases and 3 bases, in that order; junction bases with no gene match: 9. Germline loops: CDR1 LNHNV, CDR2 YYDKDF (reference sequence). CDR3 length: 15 residues. CDR3 sequence: CATKTPGQGSYEQYF. DNA of the CDR3: TGTGCCACCAAAACCCCGGGACAGGGGAGCTACGAGCAGTACTTC.

This clonotype has a handful of counts. Sequence at one end of the junction differs from germline and may be a read error. V gene TRBV9 combines with J gene TRBJ2-1; D gene unclear. The CDR3 runs to 15 residues. CDR1 is SGDLS, CDR2 YYNGEE, per germline. This CDR3 is CVSSVMDAAYNEQFF. The DNA for the CDR3 is TGTGTCAGCAGCGTGATGGACGCCGCCTACAATGAGCAGTTCTTC.